The 19 T cell receptor beta chains reported below all come from one sample, sequenced in a study of cytomegalovirus exposure and HLA in healthy donors. The PCR had 60 Vbeta and 13 Jbeta primers. Using immunoSEQ multiplex PCR, the repertoire was profiled, and TCRdb retains in-frame clones only, with some absent. The table includes some 160,000 clones, roughly 80% detected once. The sequencing sample was made of PBMCs. The source is a boy aged 2-15 years in good health and CMV-seronegative.

J is TRBJ2-7 and V is TRBV21-1; TRBD1, the D gene given by the table, was not confirmed from the DNA. TRBV21-1 is a pseudogene locus. There are 17 residues in the CDR3. The CDR3 spells CASSKGGWTGPPYEQYF. The CDR3 DNA follows: TGTGCCAGCAGCAAAGGTGGTTGGACAGGGCCTCCCTACGAGCAGTACTTC.

The chain carries TRBV6-5 and TRBJ2-2; perhaps TRBD2 as D (5 bases). Germline V gene lookup returns CDR1 MNHEY and CDR2 SVGAGI. The CDR3 runs 14 residues. Trimming removed 5 bases from V and 6 bases from J, with 13 bases in between. This chain's CDR3 is CASSRARASGELFF. The DNA for the CDR3 is TGTGCCAGCAGTAGGGCGCGGGCCTCCGGGGAGCTGTTTTTT.

V usage is TRBV30 and J usage is TRBJ1-1, with 7 bases identical to TRBD1. The CDR3 consists of 18 residues. V trimming: 0 bases; J trimming: 0 bases; junction bases outside the gene matches: 13. Germline values: CDR1 GTSNPN, CDR2 SVGIG (reference sequence). CDR3 sequence: CAWSVGPGRGYMNTEAFF. The CDR3 DNA is TGTGCCTGGAGTGTCGGACCGGGCAGGGGGTATATGAACACTGAAGCTTTCTTT.

This clone has a single count. V and J are TRBV28 and TRBJ2-7, with 7 bases that match TRBD1. The germline gives CDR1 MDHEN, CDR2 SYDVKM. Trimming took 6 bases from V and 6 from J; bases not matched to a gene: 8. The CDR3 extends over 13 amino acids. As DNA, the CDR3 is TGTGCCAGCAGGCCTGCAGGGGGACGCGAGCAGTACTTC. Protein product: CASRPAGGREQYF.

This chain uses TRBV9 with TRBJ2-7; the D gene is possibly TRBD2 (6 bases). This CDR3 spans 16 amino acids. Trimming stripped 0 bases from V and 2 bases from J, with 15 bases between. Germline V CDR1 and CDR2: SGDLS, YYNGEE. The chain's CDR3 is CASSVGPGTGTYEQYF. The CDR3 DNA sequence: TGTGCCAGCAGCGTAGGTCCCGGGACTGGGACCTACGAGCAGTACTTC.

V usage is TRBV25-1 and J usage is TRBJ1-2; perhaps TRBD1 as D (5 bases). CDR3 length equals 14 residues. Germline values: CDR1 MGHDK, CDR2 SYGVNS. Between the trimmed V and J ends, which lost 1 base and 2 bases, there was a span of 8 bases. The CDR3 DNA follows: TGTGCCAGCAGTGAATGGGGGGGAAACTATGGCTACACCTTC. Translated, it gives CASSEWGGNYGYTF.

This clone is a singleton in its sample. This chain connects TRBV5-1 to TRBJ2-7; weak D call: TRBD2 (6 bases). Germline CDR1 SGHRS, CDR2 YFSETQ. V lost 0 bases, J lost 4 bases, and 17 bases lay in between. This CDR3 spans 16 amino acids. DNA for the CDR3: TGCGCCAGCAGCTTGGTTTCCGTCCAGGGAGGTTACGAGCAGTACTTC. Its translation is CASSLVSVQGGYEQYF.

This chain connects TRBV11-1 to TRBJ2-3; 8 positions agree with TRBD2. Trimming took 8 bases from V and 6 from J; bases not matched to a gene: 16. From germline, CDR1 is SGHAT and CDR2 FQDESV (reference sequence). This CDR3 is 16 amino acids long. CDR3 loop: CASLAGLGGHGDTQYF. The CDR3 DNA is TGTGCCAGCTTAGCGGGGCTGGGCGGTCACGGGGATACGCAGTATTTT.

The J gene is TRBJ1-6, the V gene TRBV28; 9 nucleotides align to TRBD1. Germline V lookup: CDR1 MDHEN, CDR2 SYDVKM. The CDR3 runs to 15 residues. Trimming at V came to 1 base and at J to 11 bases, leaving 6 bases not matched to a gene. This CDR3 reads CASSLLGTGSTPLHF. The CDR3, as DNA: TGTGCCAGCAGTTTATTAGGGACAGGGTCGACACCCCTCCACTTT.

The V and J genes are TRBV7-9 and TRBJ2-7; 8 nucleotides agree with TRBD1. This CDR3 spans 15 amino acids. Germline CDR1 is SEHNR and CDR2 is FQNEAQ (reference sequence). V shed 2 bases and J 0 bases; nucleotides not matched to a gene: 3. The CDR3 reads CASSLSTGDSYEQYF. The CDR3 DNA follows: TGTGCCAGCAGCTTATCGACAGGGGACTCCTACGAGCAGTACTTC.

J is TRBJ2-1 and V is TRBV5-4; D possibly corresponds to TRBD1 (7 bases). The germline V gene has CDR1 SGHNT and CDR2 YYREEE (reference sequence). The V end was cut by 3 bases, the J end by 5 bases, with 15 bases between. The CDR3 is 15 amino acids. In nucleotides, the CDR3 is TGTGCCAGCAGCTCAGGAGGGACAGAGGACAATGAGCAGTTCTTC. This translates into CASSSGGTEDNEQFF.

The CDR3 protein is CSGLATGQPNYGYTF. Here the CDR3 DNA reads TGCAGCGGCTTAGCAACGGGACAGCCTAACTATGGCTACACCTTC. The genes are TRBV29-1 and TRBJ1-2; TRBD1 matches at 7 bases. The CDR3 covers 15 residues. Germline assignment: CDR1 SQVTM and CDR2 ANQGSEA. V was clipped by 7 bases and J by 0 bases; unmatched bases: 11.

This chain uses TRBV19 with TRBJ2-1; 9 bases fit TRBD1. The CDR3 is 15 residues long. The J segment lost 7 bases and the V segment lost 7 bases, leaving 11 bases of the junction unmatched. Germline V CDR1 and CDR2: LNHDA, SQIVND (reference sequence). The CDR3 region has the DNA TGTGCCAGTACGACCTTGACAGGGGGAATGAATGAGCAGTTCTTC. As protein: CASTTLTGGMNEQFF.

Only a few counts were recorded for this clone. This rearrangement joins TRBV5-1 to TRBJ1-3; 9 bases are shared with TRBD1. This CDR3 is built from 14 residues. Losses at the gene ends were 1 base for V and 8 bases for J; bases not matched to a gene: 4. Germline V gene sequence: CDR1 SGHRS, CDR2 YFSETQ. CDR3 bases: TGCGCCAGCAGCTTGCAACAGGGGGCCGACACCATATATTTT. It yields the protein CASSLQQGADTIYF.

The rearrangement uses TRBV5-4 and TRBJ1-6; a weak D match, TRBD1 (6 bases). This CDR3 has 16 residues. Germline V gives CDR1 SGHNT, CDR2 YYREEE (reference sequence). The ends were cut back, 4 bases at V and 9 bases at J, with 20 bases in the middle. CDR3 sequence reads: CASSEQGAVVGSPLHF. CDR3 DNA: TGTGCCAGCAGCGAACAGGGAGCTGTCGTAGGTTCACCCCTCCACTTT.

This chain links TRBV19 with TRBJ2-7, with D uncertain. V was trimmed by 4 bases and J by 0 bases, leaving 7 bases between them. The CDR3 loop spans 13 amino acids. Germline V lookup: CDR1 LNHDA, CDR2 SQIVND (reference sequence). Here the CDR3 reads CASSRATSYEQYF. The CDR3 DNA sequence: TGTGCCAGTAGTAGGGCGACCTCCTACGAGCAGTACTTC. Full variable domain (remainder filled in from reference TRBV19 and TRBJ2-7): DGGITQSPKYLFRKEGQNVTLSCEQNLNHDAMYWYRQDPGQGLRLIYYSQIVNDFQKGDIAEGYSVSREKKESFPLTVTSAQKNPTAFYLCASSRATSYEQYFGPGTRLTVT.

The chain couples TRBV6-6 to TRBJ2-5, with D possibly being TRBD1 (6 bases). The CDR3 spans 14 residues. Germline V gives CDR1 MNHNY, CDR2 SVGAGI (reference sequence). The V gene lost 6 bases and the J gene lost 1 base, with 12 bases spanning the gap. The CDR3 sequence is CASRPRQVQETQYF. DNA for the CDR3: TGTGCCAGCAGACCCAGACAGGTCCAAGAGACCCAGTACTTC.

Only a few counts were recorded for this clone. This chain connects TRBV5-4 to TRBJ1-5, with 7 nucleotides matching TRBD1. V lost 3 bases, J lost 5 bases, and 2 bases stayed unmatched. CDR1 and CDR2 (germline): SGHNT, YYREEE (reference sequence). The CDR3 contains 13 residues. CDR3 coding DNA: TGTGCCAGCAGCTACGACAGGGATCAGCCCCAGCATTTT. It specifies CASSYDRDQPQHF.

The genes are TRBV6-1 and TRBJ1-4; no clear D. CDR1 is MNHNS, CDR2 SASEGT, per germline. The CDR3 length is 22 residues. V was pared by 1 base and J by 0 bases, with 27 bases between. CDR3 sequence: CASSEDFGWAGRHRSTNEKLFF. CDR3 sequence (DNA): TGTGCCAGCAGTGAAGACTTCGGATGGGCAGGCCGACACCGTTCAACTAATGAAAAACTGTTTTTT.